The 16 T cell receptor beta chains below come from one sample, sequenced in a study of long-term antiretroviral therapy in people with HIV. The authors ran the immunoSEQ assay, v3.0, at survey level. Assay: immunoSEQ multiplex PCR; the TCRdb copy retains only in-frame clones and omits some. The sample includes 25,000 to 30,000 clones, about 86% of them seen just once. Sequenced here: unsorted PBMCs, sampled 0.8 years after starting antiretroviral therapy. Receptor source: a woman under 40 with HIV.

The V and J genes are TRBV6-1 and TRBJ1-1; TRBD1 might be the D (6 bases). This CDR3 spans 14 amino acids. Germline V gives CDR1 MNHNS, CDR2 SASEGT. V lost 7 bases to trimming and J lost 8 bases, with 20 bases between them. The CDR3 is CASTGGGLGGEAFF. Here the CDR3 DNA reads TGTGCCAGCACCGGAGGGGGGCTAGGTGGCGAAGCTTTCTTT.

As for this clone: One end of the junction varies from germline; a read error may be responsible. The chain has TRBV27 and TRBJ2-1; TRBD2 matches at 11 bases. Germline V CDR1 and CDR2: MNHEY, SMNVEV (reference sequence). The CDR3 is made up of 15 amino acids. The CDR3 DNA is TGTGCCAGCAGACACGGACTAGCGGGTAACAATGGGCAGTTCTTC. This gives the protein CASRHGLAGNNGQFF.

The rearrangement links TRBV5-1 to TRBJ2-5; TRBD2 is a possible D gene (5 bases). Germline CDR1 and CDR2: SGHRS and YFSETQ. The V end was cut by 0 bases, the J end by 4 bases, with 10 bases between. There are 14 residues in the CDR3. CDR3 DNA sequence: TGCGCCAGCAGCTTGGTCATCGGACTAGAGACCCAGTACTTC. Protein product: CASSLVIGLETQYF.

This clone occurred a few times. The chain joins TRBV9 to TRBJ1-1, with 7 bases that match TRBD1. Trimming at V came to 0 bases and at J to 7 bases, leaving 6 bases not matched to a gene. In germline, CDR1 is SGDLS, CDR2 YYNGEE. This CDR3 contains 14 residues. The CDR3 nucleotides read TGTGCCAGCAGCGTAGATGGGACAGCATTTGAAGCTTTCTTT. Its translation is CASSVDGTAFEAFF.

The rearrangement uses TRBV29-1 and TRBJ2-1; D call uncertain. CDR1 is SQVTM and CDR2 is ANQGSEA in the germline V gene. This CDR3 has 14 amino acids. V was trimmed by 7 bases and J by 0 bases, leaving 13 bases between them. In DNA form, the CDR3 reads TGCAGCGCCCCAGGTTTCAGCTCCTACAATGAGCAGTTCTTC. As protein: CSAPGFSSYNEQFF.

The chain combines TRBV18 with TRBJ1-1; D might be TRBD1 (5 bases). The CDR3 runs 15 residues. Trimming shortened V by 3 bases and J by 5 bases, and 16 bases separated the two germline ends. In germline, CDR1 is KGHSH, CDR2 LQKENI. CDR3: CASSPSRGPLTEAFF. DNA of the CDR3: TGTGCCAGCTCACCTTCACGGGGCCCCCTGACTGAAGCTTTCTTT.

V gene TRBV19 combines with J gene TRBJ1-2; maybe TRBD1 (6 bases). Germline CDR1 reads LNHDA; CDR2 reads SQIVND (reference sequence). CDR3 length equals 12 residues. Trimming removed 11 bases from V and 8 bases from J, with 18 bases in between. The CDR3 sequence: CAFNQGPGGYTF. CDR3 coding DNA: TGTGCCTTCAACCAGGGGCCGGGGGGCTACACCTTC.

The chain carries TRBV5-1 and TRBJ1-1; 7 nucleotides align to TRBD1. V dropped 0 bases and J dropped 4; count of bases not matched to a gene: 6. CDR1 is SGHRS, CDR2 YFSETQ, per germline. This CDR3 has 15 residues. CDR3 region: CASSLDLGGFTEAFF. Written as DNA, the CDR3 is TGCGCCAGCAGCTTGGATCTAGGGGGCTTCACTGAAGCTTTCTTT.

The gene calls are TRBV6-1 and TRBJ2-5; TRBD2 agrees at 9 bases. The CDR3 is 15 residues long. Germline V gives CDR1 MNHNS, CDR2 SASEGT. V shed 5 bases and J 4 bases; nucleotides not matched to a gene: 8. This CDR3 reads CASSPPGLARETQYF. The CDR3 DNA is TGTGCCAGCAGTCCTCCGGGACTAGCACGAGAGACCCAGTACTTC.

This clone was detected only a few times. The CDR3 coding sequence is TGTGCCACCAACCCCTCCCCCAGTGACTATGGCTACACCTTC. Protein sequence: CATNPSPSDYGYTF. The V and J genes are TRBV15 and TRBJ1-2; D gene uncertain. The V and J ends lost 7 bases and 3 bases respectively, with 15 bases between them. CDR3 length: 14 amino acids. CDR1 and CDR2 (germline): LNHNV, YYDKDF (reference sequence).

The chain has TRBV4-2 and TRBJ2-3; 7 nucleotides align to TRBD2. V lost 6 bases, J lost 2 bases, and 5 bases stayed unmatched. From germline, CDR1 is LGHNA and CDR2 YNFKEQ. The CDR3 covers 14 residues. The DNA for the CDR3 is TGTGCCAGCAGTTGGGGGGGTACCACAGATACGCAGTATTTT. Translating gives CASSWGGTTDTQYF.

The chain links TRBV14 to TRBJ1-4; no clear D. Trimming left V 4 bases short and J 4 bases short, with 19 bases between. The germline gives CDR1 SGHDN, CDR2 FVKESK. The CDR3 length is 17 residues. The CDR3, as DNA: TGTGCCAGCAGCCGAAATTTGGGCTCTGTTAATAATGAAAAACTGTTTTTT. Translating gives CASSRNLGSVNNEKLFF.

V usage is TRBV5-1 and J usage is TRBJ2-3; 7 nucleotides match TRBD1. V shed 3 bases, J shed 0 bases, and the junction held 4 bases outside the gene matches. This CDR3 has 15 amino acids. The germline gives CDR1 SGHRS, CDR2 YFSETQ. CDR3 region: CASSSDRFSTDTQYF. CDR3 sequence (DNA): TGCGCCAGCAGCTCGGACAGGTTTAGCACAGATACGCAGTATTTT.

The V gene is TRBV28, the J gene TRBJ2-2; TRBD2 matches at 8 bases. The CDR3 is 15 residues long. Per germline, CDR1 MDHEN and CDR2 SYDVKM. Trimming cost V 10 bases and J 0 bases; bases outside gene matches: 7. Written as DNA, the CDR3 is TGTGCCATCGTAGCGGGGAACGCGAACACCGGGGAGCTGTTTTTT. This sequence encodes CAIVAGNANTGELFF. The full variable domain, in which reference TRBV28 and TRBJ2-2 provide the parts outside the CDR3, is DVKVTQSSRYLVKRTGEKVFLECVQDMDHENMFWYRQDPGLGLRLIYFSYDVKMKEKGDIPEGYSVSREKKERFSLILESASTNQTSMYLCAIVAGNANTGELFFGEGSRLTVL.

The chain has TRBV7-9 and TRBJ2-1, with a possible D match to TRBD1 (7 bases). Germline CDR1 and CDR2: SEHNR and FQNEAQ (reference sequence). This CDR3 has 14 amino acids. V lost 8 bases and J lost 7, with 18 bases in between. This CDR3 is CASGRQGGMNEQFF. In DNA, the CDR3 is TGTGCCAGCGGTCGCCAGGGGGGAATGAATGAGCAGTTCTTC.

The chain couples TRBV29-1 to TRBJ2-1; 9 nucleotides match TRBD1. Germline CDR1 and CDR2: SQVTM and ANQGSEA. The CDR3 totals 17 residues. V trimming: 6 bases; J trimming: 6 bases; junction bases outside the gene matches: 18. The CDR3 loop is CSVESRTGTGRSNEQFF. The CDR3 DNA follows: TGCAGCGTGGAGAGCCGAACCGGGACAGGGCGATCCAATGAGCAGTTCTTC.